This entry lists 22 T cell receptor beta chains sequenced from one sample in a study of T-cell reconstitution after alpha-beta-depleted transplantation in children. A TCRbeta library incorporating unique molecular identifiers was prepared. TCRdb ran MiXCR on the PCR reads and lists one entry per CDR3 protein. The sample records just under 150,000 distinct CDR3 sequences, 8% to 10% being singletons. Sample: PBMCs, mostly from graft donor cells, taken 180 days after TCRalphabeta/CD19-depleted stem cell transplant. The receptor set was obtained from a female patient between 2 and 10 years old who had a stem cell transplant for congenital amegakaryocytic thrombocytopenia, so the T cells may come from the graft donor.

Ten or more counts support this clonotype. The rearrangement links TRBV5-1 to TRBJ2-7, with 8 bases fitting TRBD2. This CDR3 has 13 amino acids. Germline V gives CDR1 SGHRS, CDR2 YFSETQ. Losses at the gene ends were 4 bases for V and 6 bases for J; bases not matched to a gene: 6. The CDR3 spells CASSTGLAGEQYF. For the CDR3, the DNA is TGCGCCAGCAGCACCGGACTAGCAGGCGAGCAGTACTTC. Using reference TRBV5-1 and TRBJ2-7 for the parts outside the CDR3, the full variable domain is KAGVTQTPRYLIKTRGQQVTLSCSPISGHRSVSWYQQTPGQGLQFLFEYFSETQRNKGNFPGRFSGRQFSNSRSEMNVSTLELGDSALYLCASSTGLAGEQYFGPGTRLTVT.

This chain connects TRBV3-1 to TRBJ2-2; D ambiguous. The germline CDR1 and CDR2 sequences are LGHDT and YNNKEL (reference sequence). Trimming left V 0 bases short and J 3 bases short, with 11 bases between. This CDR3 region has 16 residues. DNA for the CDR3: TGTGCCAGCAGCCAAGAGAGAGGAGCGTACACCGGGGAGCTGTTTTTT. It translates to CASSQERGAYTGELFF.

This clonotype was picked up many times. The rearrangement links TRBV20-1 to TRBJ2-1; D might be TRBD2 (5 bases). The CDR3 consists of 13 residues. The V end was cut by 6 bases, the J end by 6 bases, with 15 bases between. Germline values: CDR1 DFQATT, CDR2 SNEGSKA (reference sequence). The CDR3 region has the DNA TGCAGTGCCCTGCACTCTAGCATCAATGAGCAGTTCTTC. It codes for CSALHSSINEQFF.

This chain connects TRBV7-2 to TRBJ2-1, with D possibly TRBD2 on 5 matching bases. CDR1 and CDR2 (germline): SGHTA, FQGNSA. Between the trimmed V and J ends, which lost 3 bases and 11 bases, there was a span of 17 bases. This CDR3 comprises 14 residues. As DNA, the CDR3 is TGTGCCAGCAGCTTCCCTCTGATCGGACTCCAGCAGTTCTTC. This codes for CASSFPLIGLQQFF.

This clonotype was seen many times. This CDR3 reads CASSLGILPYEQYF. The CDR3 DNA is TGTGCCAGCAGCTTAGGTATCTTACCCTACGAGCAGTACTTC. V is TRBV7-9 and J is TRBJ2-7; no definite D call. The ends were cut back, 1 base at V and 2 bases at J, with 9 bases in the middle. Germline CDR1 and CDR2: SEHNR and FQNEAQ (reference sequence). CDR3 length: 14 amino acids.

The chain carries TRBV11-2 and TRBJ2-1; D is possibly TRBD2 (5 bases). V was trimmed by 1 base and J by 3 bases, leaving 10 bases between them. Looked up from germline, CDR1 is SGHAT and CDR2 is FQNNGV. The CDR3 is 15 amino acids. The CDR3 loop is CASSLGIRGYNEQFF. Here the CDR3 DNA reads TGTGCCAGCAGCTTAGGGATCCGGGGCTACAATGAGCAGTTCTTC.

This chain connects TRBV28 to TRBJ2-7; weak D call: TRBD2 (6 bases). The CDR3 runs to 14 residues. Looked up from germline, CDR1 is MDHEN and CDR2 is SYDVKM. Trimming took off 5 bases at V and 7 bases at J, with 18 bases between the two ends. The CDR3 region is CASSRVAAIREQYF. CDR3 sequence (DNA): TGTGCCAGCAGTCGTGTAGCGGCAATACGGGAGCAGTACTTC.

This clonotype appeared many times. The V gene is TRBV29-1, the J gene TRBJ2-5, with 9 bases fitting TRBD1. Germline V gene sequence: CDR1 SQVTM, CDR2 ANQGSEA. V gave up 7 bases and J gave up 6 bases; unmatched junction bases: 9. The length of the CDR3 is 13 residues. This chain's CDR3 is CSASTGGGKTQYF. CDR3 nucleotides: TGCAGCGCTTCGACAGGGGGGGGCAAGACCCAGTACTTC.

The gene calls are TRBV5-6 and TRBJ2-1, with 11 bases identical to TRBD2. The CDR3 sequence is 17 residues long. Germline CDR1 reads SGHDT; CDR2 reads YYEEEE. J was trimmed by 1 base and V by 1 base; bases with no gene match: 4. The CDR3 DNA reads TGTGCCAGCAGCTTGCGGACTAGCGGGCCTTCCTACAATGAGCAGTTCTTC. Its protein product is CASSLRTSGPSYNEQFF.

This clonotype came up many times. The rearrangement joins TRBV28 to TRBJ1-2; D not resolved. This CDR3 region has 13 residues. Germline-derived CDR1 and CDR2 are MDHEN and SYDVKM. Trimming removed 1 base at V and 13 bases at J, with 16 bases between. The CDR3 nucleotides read TGTGCCAGCAGTTTATTTCTGGCCCTGGCCCTCACCTTC. Translating it yields CASSLFLALALTF.

This clonotype was counted ten times or more. The chain carries TRBV12-3 or TRBV12-4 and TRBJ2-3; the D is unclear. The CDR3 runs to 13 residues. V was trimmed by 6 bases and J by 2 bases, leaving 9 bases between them. The CDR3: CASSFTNTDTQYF. CDR3 DNA sequence: TGTGCCAGCAGCTTCACTAACACAGATACGCAGTATTTT.

This clonotype has more than one count but fewer than ten. The rearrangement links TRBV20-1 to TRBJ1-2; D might be TRBD1 (6 bases). Germline V gene data show CDR1 as DFQATT and CDR2 as SNEGSKA (reference sequence). This CDR3 contains 14 residues. The germline V and J ends were trimmed by 3 bases and 5 bases, with 16 bases remaining between them. The CDR3 sequence: CSASRQGMVYGYTF. The DNA of the CDR3 is TGCAGTGCTAGTCGGCAGGGGATGGTATATGGCTACACCTTC.

The chain combines TRBV25-1 with TRBJ2-7; TRBD2 is a possible D gene (6 bases). This CDR3 spans 15 amino acids. V shed 4 bases and J shed 2 bases, with 15 bases lying between them. Germline V gives CDR1 MGHDK, CDR2 SYGVNS. The CDR3 DNA sequence: TGTGCCAGCAGTGCGCGGGGTTTGCCAACCTACGAGCAGTACTTC. Translating gives CASSARGLPTYEQYF.

This clonotype turned up a few times. The chain joins TRBV20-1 to TRBJ2-7; 7 nucleotides agree with TRBD2. From germline, CDR1 is DFQATT and CDR2 SNEGSKA (reference sequence). With V trimmed by 3 bases and J by 6 bases, 17 bases remained unmatched. There are 16 residues in the CDR3. The CDR3 protein is CSASSNGLAAEVEQYF. CDR3 coding DNA: TGCAGTGCTAGCTCAAACGGTCTAGCGGCCGAAGTCGAGCAGTACTTC.

This clonotype has at least ten counts. The J gene is TRBJ2-3, the V gene TRBV3-1; 7 bases align to TRBD1. Germline trimming cut 0 bases from V and 4 bases from J; bases unmatched to any gene: 7. CDR1 LGHDT and CDR2 YNNKEL come from the germline V gene (reference sequence). The CDR3 totals 16 residues. CDR3 amino acids: CASSQDVRGYADTQYF. The CDR3, as DNA: TGTGCCAGCAGCCAAGACGTCAGGGGGTATGCAGATACGCAGTATTTT.

The J gene is TRBJ2-7, the V gene TRBV2; D unclear. Trimming took off 8 bases at V and 4 bases at J, with 9 bases between the two ends. Looked up from germline, CDR1 is SNHLY and CDR2 is FYNNEI. This CDR3 is 11 amino acids long. For the CDR3, the DNA is TGTGCCAGCCGCAGCTCTTACGAGCAGTACTTC. It encodes CASRSSYEQYF.

This clonotype showed up many times. The V gene is TRBV6-5, the J gene TRBJ1-1, with no clear D. This CDR3 contains 16 residues. CDR1 is MNHEY, CDR2 SVGAGI, per germline. Trimming removed 0 bases from V and 1 base from J, with 12 bases in between. The CDR3 sequence is CASSYSTYWGNTEAFF. In DNA form, the CDR3 reads TGTGCCAGCAGTTACTCCACCTACTGGGGGAACACTGAAGCTTTCTTT.

This clonotype was seen ten or more times. The gene calls are TRBV6-2 or TRBV6-3 and TRBJ2-5; TRBD1 agrees at 11 bases. Germline V gives CDR1 MNHEY, CDR2 SVGEGT. V gave up 0 bases and J gave up 2 bases; unmatched junction bases: 14. The CDR3 length is 20 residues. CDR3 loop: CASSYSTPDRGRVWQETQYF. CDR3 coding DNA: TGTGCCAGCAGTTACTCGACCCCGGACAGGGGGCGGGTGTGGCAAGAGACCCAGTACTTC.

V is TRBV5-1 and J is TRBJ2-1; possibly TRBD1 for D (5 bases). The CDR3 has 14 amino acids. V was shortened by 0 bases and J by 7 bases, with 11 bases between the two germline ends. In germline, CDR1 is SGHRS, CDR2 YFSETQ. CDR3 sequence: CASSLALGENEQFF. In DNA form, the CDR3 reads TGCGCCAGCAGCTTGGCCCTAGGGGAAAATGAGCAGTTCTTC.

In regard to this clonotype: It may be a read error: a sequence one base away is much more abundant. The V gene is TRBV11-2, the J gene TRBJ2-5, with 7 positions matching TRBD2. The ends lost 5 bases at V and 5 bases at J; junction bases unmatched: 17. CDR1 is SGHAT, CDR2 FQNNGV, per germline. This CDR3 has 17 residues. The CDR3 protein is CASSGRRMEGGHETQYF. The DNA of the CDR3 is TGTGCCAGCAGCGGCCGGAGAATGGAGGGAGGGCACGAGACCCAGTACTTC.

This clonotype was picked up many times. The chain has TRBV20-1 and TRBJ2-7; D is perhaps TRBD2 (7 bases). Germline values: CDR1 DFQATT, CDR2 SNEGSKA (reference sequence). CDR3 length equals 14 residues. Trimming cost V 5 bases and J 2 bases, with 16 bases left between them. The CDR3 DNA sequence: TGCAGTGCTGGGGGGGCTAGCGTACCCTACGAGCAGTACTTC. Residues: CSAGGASVPYEQYF.

This clonotype has ten or more counts. The CDR3 spells CASSQRQGLEQYF. DNA for the CDR3: TGCGCCAGCAGCCAAAGACAGGGTCTCGAGCAGTACTTC. The chain joins TRBV4-1 to TRBJ2-7, with 7 bases that match TRBD1. Germline V gene lookup returns CDR1 MGHRA and CDR2 YSYEKL. With V trimmed by 2 bases and J by 6 bases, 4 bases remained unmatched. The CDR3 has 13 amino acids.